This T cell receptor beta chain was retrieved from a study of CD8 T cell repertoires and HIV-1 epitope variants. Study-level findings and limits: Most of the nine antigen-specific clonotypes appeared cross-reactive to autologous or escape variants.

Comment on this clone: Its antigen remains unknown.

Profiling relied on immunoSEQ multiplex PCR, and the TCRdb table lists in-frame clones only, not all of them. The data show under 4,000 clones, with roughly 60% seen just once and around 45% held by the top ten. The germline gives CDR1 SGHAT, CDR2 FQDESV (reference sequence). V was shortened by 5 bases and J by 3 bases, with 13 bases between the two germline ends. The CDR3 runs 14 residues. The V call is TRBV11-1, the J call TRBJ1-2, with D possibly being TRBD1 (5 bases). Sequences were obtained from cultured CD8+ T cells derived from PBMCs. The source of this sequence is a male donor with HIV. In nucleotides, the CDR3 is TGTGCCAGCAGCCCTGGGACTTCTGACTATGGCTACACCTTC. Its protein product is CASSPGTSDYGYTF. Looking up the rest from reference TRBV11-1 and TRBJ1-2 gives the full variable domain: EAEVAQSPRYKITEKSQAVAFWCDPISGHATLYWYRQILGQGPELLVQFQDESVVDDSQLPKDRFSAERLKGVDSTLKIQPAELGDSAMYLCASSPGTSDYGYTFGSGTRLTVV.